This T cell receptor (beta chain) comes out of a study of T cell repertoires in cytomegalovirus infection. Study at large: From public TCR beta signatures came an indication of both CMV infection and matching HLA type. Study outcomes and limitations: People with CMV and the relevant HLA were identified by cumulative public TCR beta family frequency. HLA-C-restricted TCR beta clonotypes specific for CMV led the ex vivo response.

This clonotype has a count of ten or more. The antigen is not known. TCRdb independently ran MiXCR on the reads; one entry per CDR3 protein. The sample lists approximately 490,000 distinct CDR3 sequences; about 11% were seen once. Between the trimmed V and J ends, which lost 6 bases and 0 bases, there was a span of 15 bases. This CDR3 has 16 amino acids. CDR1 SEHNR and CDR2 FQNEAQ come from the germline V gene (reference sequence). The rearrangement links TRBV7-9 to TRBJ2-1, with D possibly matching TRBD2 (6 bases). Sequenced input: PBMCs. This sequence originates from a human donor in good health (CMV status not recorded). Some clones in this sample may be carry-over from other donors' samples. This chain's CDR3 is CASSPYSGGSYNEQFF. The CDR3 DNA follows: TGTGCCAGCAGTCCTTATAGCGGAGGCTCCTACAATGAGCAGTTCTTC. Full variable domain (outside the CDR3, taken from reference TRBV7-9 and TRBJ2-1): DTGVSQNPRHKITKRGQNVTFRCDPISEHNRLYWYRQTLGQGPEFLTYFQNEAQLEKSRLLSDRFSAERPKGSFSTLEIQRTEQGDSAMYLCASSPYSGGSYNEQFFGPGTRLTVL.